These 25 T cell receptor beta chains were sequenced from one sample in a study of tumor-infiltrating lymphocytes in localized non-small cell lung cancer (dated by TCRdb to the early 2020s). Library preparation used the immunoSEQ multiplex PCR assay. TCRdb took over this immuneACCESS table, retaining in-frame rearrangements with V and J assigned. Such tables are incomplete; in checked studies, under half of the missing clones stem from an unresolved V gene, and the remainder is unexplained. This sample holds 8,500 to 10,000 clones; approximately 70% were observed only once. The ten top clones hold 9.4% of the sample. Sequenced input: uninvolved lung tissue not adjacent to the tumor. The receptors shown here come from a human donor with non-small cell lung cancer.

V is TRBV5-1 and J is TRBJ1-1, with D maybe TRBD1 (6 bases). Germline assignment: CDR1 SGHRS and CDR2 YFSETQ. Trimming shortened V by 3 bases and J by 1 base, and 7 bases separated the two germline ends. The CDR3 extends over 13 amino acids. The CDR3 bases are TGCGCCAGCAGCTGGACAGAGAACACTGAAGCTTTCTTT. It yields the protein CASSWTENTEAFF.

Relative to its sample, this clone is medium-sized. This chain links TRBV7-3 with TRBJ1-5; D is unresolved. The CDR3 sequence is 13 residues long. The V end was cut by 5 bases, the J end by 5 bases, with 10 bases between. Germline V gives CDR1 SGHTA, CDR2 FQGTGA. Here the CDR3 DNA reads TGTGCCAGCAGCCCAGGTTCCTATCAGCCCCAGCATTTT. It is translated as CASSPGSYQPQHF. The full variable domain, in which reference TRBV7-3 and TRBJ1-5 provide the parts outside the CDR3, is GAGVSQTPSNKVTEKGKYVELRCDPISGHTALYWYRQSLGQGPEFLIYFQGTGAADDSGLPNDRFFAVRPEGSVSTLKIQRTERGDSAVYLCASSPGSYQPQHFGDGTRLSIL.

The V and J genes are TRBV2 and TRBJ2-7, with 7 positions matching TRBD2. After removal of 3 bases from V and 3 bases from J, the junction contained 5 bases not matched to a gene. Per the germline V gene, CDR1 is SNHLY and CDR2 is FYNNEI. This CDR3 has 14 residues. CDR3 in amino acids: CASSDTSASYEQYF. CDR3 sequence (DNA): TGTGCCAGCAGTGACACTAGCGCGAGCTACGAGCAGTACTTC.

This clone was picked up a small number of times. This chain uses TRBV13 with TRBJ2-7, with D perhaps matching TRBD1 or TRBD2 (6 bases each). The CDR3 sequence is 16 residues long. Trimming took off 0 bases at V and 2 bases at J, with 14 bases between the two ends. Germline values: CDR1 PRHDT, CDR2 FYEKMQ (reference sequence). The CDR3 coding sequence is TGTGCCAGCAGCTTAGGCCGCGGGACAAGGGCCTACGAGCAGTACTTC. Translating it yields CASSLGRGTRAYEQYF. The full variable domain, rest sourced from reference TRBV13 and TRBJ2-7, is AAGVIQSPRHLIKEKRETATLKCYPIPRHDTVYWYQQGPGQDPQFLISFYEKMQSDKGSIPDRFSAQQFSDYHSELNMSSLELGDSALYFCASSLGRGTRAYEQYFGPGTRLTVT.

This clone came up once. This chain uses TRBV5-4 with TRBJ2-7, with 11 bases that match TRBD2. Trimming at V came to 4 bases and at J to 7 bases, leaving 7 bases not matched to a gene. This CDR3 region has 14 residues. Germline V gene sequence: CDR1 SGHNT, CDR2 YYREEE (reference sequence). The DNA of the CDR3 is TGTGCCAGCAGCCTAAGGACTAGCGGGCCTGAGCAGTACTTC. It translates to CASSLRTSGPEQYF.

This clone is termed medium-sized. The chain uses TRBV6-5 and TRBJ1-1; D ambiguous. Trimming pared 4 bases from V and 6 bases from J, leaving 12 bases between. From germline, CDR1 is MNHEY and CDR2 SVGAGI. The CDR3 is made up of 13 amino acids. In nucleotides, the CDR3 is TGTGCCAGCAGTTCAAATTATAAGTCTGAAGCTTTCTTT. It yields the protein CASSSNYKSEAFF.

The chain recombines TRBV11-3 with TRBJ2-2; D possibly corresponds to TRBD1 (5 bases). The CDR3 sequence is 15 residues long. Germline assignment: CDR1 SGHNT and CDR2 YENEEA. Deletions cut 2 bases from V and 2 bases from J, with 9 bases between. CDR3 bases: TGTGCCAGCAGCTTAAGAAGGGGTAACACCGGGGAGCTGTTTTTT. Translation gives CASSLRRGNTGELFF.

V gene TRBV7-2 combines with J gene TRBJ2-1; perhaps TRBD1 as D (5 bases). Trimming cost V 1 base and J 8 bases, with 6 bases left between them. Germline values: CDR1 SGHTA, CDR2 FQGNSA. The CDR3 length is 12 residues. The CDR3 region has the DNA TGTGCCAGCAGCTTAGACAGGTATGAGCAGTTCTTC. This gives the protein CASSLDRYEQFF.

The chain employs TRBV5-6 and TRBJ2-5; 7 bases map to TRBD1. V gave up 3 bases and J gave up 3 bases; unmatched junction bases: 5. This CDR3 is built from 14 residues. Germline values: CDR1 SGHDT, CDR2 YYEEEE. Here the CDR3 reads CASSWKTGEETQYF. In DNA form, the CDR3 reads TGTGCCAGCAGCTGGAAAACAGGGGAAGAGACCCAGTACTTC. The full variable domain, with the rest looked up from reference TRBV5-6 and TRBJ2-5, is DAGVTQSPTHLIKTRGQQVTLRCSPKSGHDTVSWYQQALGQGPQFIFQYYEEEERQRGNFPDRFSGHQFPNYSSELNVNALLLGDSALYLCASSWKTGEETQYFGPGTRLLVL.

This chain uses TRBV19 with TRBJ1-1; no definite D call. The CDR3 covers 16 residues. From germline, CDR1 is LNHDA and CDR2 SQIVND (reference sequence). Trimming took 6 bases from V and 3 from J, leaving 20 bases between them. The CDR3 reads CASRLEVVRRDTEAFF. As DNA, the CDR3 is TGTGCCAGTAGATTGGAGGTTGTGAGGAGGGACACTGAAGCTTTCTTT.

The DNA of the CDR3 is TGTGCCAGCAGCCTACTGACAGGGCCCTATGGCTACACCTTC. The encoded protein is CASSLLTGPYGYTF. The J gene is TRBJ1-2, the V gene TRBV7-9; 7 positions agree with TRBD1. This CDR3 has 14 residues. The germline V gene encodes CDR1 SEHNR and CDR2 FQNEAQ (reference sequence). The V segment lost 5 bases and the J segment 4 bases; nucleotides outside the gene matches: 7.

The chain carries TRBV19 and TRBJ2-7; 12 bases match TRBD2. The CDR3 consists of 17 residues. The ends lost 3 bases at V and 2 bases at J; junction bases unmatched: 8. From germline, CDR1 is LNHDA and CDR2 SQIVND (reference sequence). The CDR3 is CASSMTPRLAGAYEQYF. The CDR3 DNA reads as TGTGCCAGTAGTATGACCCCCAGACTAGCGGGAGCCTACGAGCAGTACTTC.

This chain connects TRBV5-5 to TRBJ2-7; 7 bases map to TRBD1. The germline CDR1 and CDR2 sequences are SGHKS and YYEKEE (reference sequence). The CDR3 covers 14 residues. J was trimmed by 3 bases and V by 5 bases; bases with no gene match: 8. The CDR3 sequence: CASSSTGISYEQYF. The CDR3 DNA is TGTGCCAGCAGTTCGACAGGGATTAGCTACGAGCAGTACTTC.

This clone has just a few counts. The chain has TRBV27 and TRBJ1-1; TRBD1 might be the D (6 bases). In germline, CDR1 is MNHEY, CDR2 SMNVEV (reference sequence). CDR3 length: 14 residues. V was cut by 10 bases and J by 3 bases, with 18 bases left in between. The CDR3 coding sequence is TGTGCCACCGGGACAATCGGACGGGACACTGAAGCTTTCTTT. Translation: CATGTIGRDTEAFF.

The chain links TRBV19 to TRBJ2-1; perhaps TRBD2 as D (5 bases). Germline assignment: CDR1 LNHDA and CDR2 SQIVND (reference sequence). Trimming removed 3 bases at V and 0 bases at J, with 9 bases between. This CDR3 is built from 15 residues. The CDR3 is CASSMGRNSYNEQFF. The CDR3 bases are TGTGCCAGTAGTATGGGGAGAAACTCCTACAATGAGCAGTTCTTC.

The V and J genes are TRBV7-2 and TRBJ2-7, with 7 bases aligning to TRBD2. V was clipped by 3 bases and J by 0 bases; unmatched bases: 5. Germline V gene data show CDR1 as SGHTA and CDR2 as FQGNSA. The CDR3 covers 15 residues. This chain's CDR3 is CASSFASGRSYEQYF. The DNA of the CDR3 is TGTGCCAGCAGCTTCGCTAGCGGCCGCTCCTACGAGCAGTACTTC.

The rearrangement links TRBV4-2 to TRBJ2-6; weak D call: TRBD1 (6 bases). V was pared by 0 bases and J by 0 bases, with 18 bases between. Germline CDR1 reads LGHNA; CDR2 reads YNFKEQ. The CDR3 runs to 20 residues. CDR3 DNA sequence: TGTGCCAGCAGCCAAGAGGAAGTCGGGACACCAGCCTCTGGGGCCAACGTCCTGACTTTC. Translated, it gives CASSQEEVGTPASGANVLTF.

This chain uses TRBV9 with TRBJ2-3; 9 nucleotides agree with TRBD1. CDR1 SGDLS and CDR2 YYNGEE come from the germline V gene. CDR3 length: 16 residues. After removal of 1 base from V and 5 bases from J, the junction contained 8 bases not matched to a gene. CDR3 DNA sequence: TGTGCCAGCAGCGTACACACAGGGGGCGCGTTAGATACGCAGTATTTT. It translates to CASSVHTGGALDTQYF.

The rearrangement links TRBV20-1 to TRBJ1-2; D remains ambiguous. The CDR3 is made up of 10 amino acids. V was clipped by 3 bases and J by 4 bases, with 3 bases between them. The germline V gene has CDR1 DFQATT and CDR2 SNEGSKA (reference sequence). CDR3 residues: CSARAYGYTF. CDR3 bases: TGCAGTGCTAGGGCCTATGGCTACACCTTC.

The chain recombines TRBV9 with TRBJ2-3; 13 bases match TRBD2. The CDR3 is 18 residues long. Looked up from germline, CDR1 is SGDLS and CDR2 is YYNGEE. J was trimmed by 6 bases and V by 5 bases; bases with no gene match: 15. CDR3 sequence reads: CASSNRLAGGLKRDTQYF. The CDR3 DNA follows: TGTGCCAGCAGTAACCGACTAGCGGGAGGACTTAAAAGGGATACGCAGTATTTT.

The chain uses TRBV29-1 and TRBJ2-1; the D gene is possibly TRBD2 (5 bases). V shed 5 bases and J shed 4 bases, with 15 bases lying between them. Germline V CDR1 and CDR2: SQVTM, ANQGSEA. CDR3 length: 14 amino acids. CDR3 DNA sequence: TGCAGCGTTTCCGCGGAGCGGAGGTACAATGAGCAGTTCTTC. This encodes CSVSAERRYNEQFF.

The chain carries TRBV7-2 and TRBJ2-5; weak D call: TRBD1 (6 bases). The V end was cut by 0 bases, the J end by 3 bases, with 11 bases between. Germline lookup yields CDR1 SGHTA and CDR2 FQGNSA. The CDR3 totals 15 residues. CDR3 residues: CASSLAWAGEETQYF. The CDR3 bases are TGTGCCAGCAGCTTAGCTTGGGCAGGGGAAGAGACCCAGTACTTC.

The genes are TRBV27 and TRBJ1-5; 9 bases agree with TRBD1. J was trimmed by 4 bases and V by 3 bases; bases with no gene match: 4. Germline-derived CDR1 and CDR2 are MNHEY and SMNVEV (reference sequence). The CDR3 sequence is 15 residues long. The CDR3 sequence: CASSFQTGGNQPQHF. As DNA, the CDR3 is TGTGCCAGCAGTTTCCAGACAGGGGGAAATCAGCCCCAGCATTTT.

This chain connects TRBV4-2 to TRBJ1-5; 9 nucleotides line up with TRBD1. Losses at the gene ends were 0 bases for V and 2 bases for J; bases not matched to a gene: 5. The germline gives CDR1 LGHNA, CDR2 YNFKEQ. The CDR3 runs to 17 residues. This chain's CDR3 is CASSQDIGDRGNQPQHF. In DNA form, the CDR3 reads TGTGCCAGCAGCCAAGATATAGGGGACAGGGGCAATCAGCCCCAGCATTTT.

This clone was counted a single time. The chain uses TRBV10-3 and TRBJ2-2; TRBD2 is a possible D gene (6 bases). The V and J ends lost 2 bases and 1 base respectively, with 11 bases between them. This CDR3 is 16 amino acids long. From germline, CDR1 is ENHRY and CDR2 SYGVKD. DNA for the CDR3: TGTGCCATCAGTGAGCCGATTAGCGGGAACACCGGGGAGCTGTTTTTT. Its protein product is CAISEPISGNTGELFF.